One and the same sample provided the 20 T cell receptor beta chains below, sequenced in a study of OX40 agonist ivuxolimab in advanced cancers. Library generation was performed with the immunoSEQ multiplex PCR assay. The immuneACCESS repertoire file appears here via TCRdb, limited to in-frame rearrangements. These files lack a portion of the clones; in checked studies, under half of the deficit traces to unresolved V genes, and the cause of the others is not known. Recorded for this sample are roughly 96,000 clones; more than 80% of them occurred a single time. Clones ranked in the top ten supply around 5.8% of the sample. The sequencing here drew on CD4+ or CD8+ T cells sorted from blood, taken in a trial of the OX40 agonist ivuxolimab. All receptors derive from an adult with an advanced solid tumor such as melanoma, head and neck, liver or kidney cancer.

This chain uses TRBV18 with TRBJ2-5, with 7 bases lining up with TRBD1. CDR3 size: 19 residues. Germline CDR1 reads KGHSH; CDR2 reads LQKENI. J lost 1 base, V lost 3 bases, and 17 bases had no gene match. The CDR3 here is CASSPRRTGFTNFQETQYF. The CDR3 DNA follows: TGTGCCAGCTCACCCCGCAGGACAGGATTTACTAACTTCCAAGAGACCCAGTACTTC.

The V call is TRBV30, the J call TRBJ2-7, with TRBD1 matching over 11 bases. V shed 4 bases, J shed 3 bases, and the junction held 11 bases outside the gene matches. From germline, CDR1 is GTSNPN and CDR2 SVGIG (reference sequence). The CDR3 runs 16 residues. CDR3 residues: CAWTPRDRGVSYEQYF. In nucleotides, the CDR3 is TGTGCCTGGACCCCACGGGACAGGGGGGTGAGCTACGAGCAGTACTTC.

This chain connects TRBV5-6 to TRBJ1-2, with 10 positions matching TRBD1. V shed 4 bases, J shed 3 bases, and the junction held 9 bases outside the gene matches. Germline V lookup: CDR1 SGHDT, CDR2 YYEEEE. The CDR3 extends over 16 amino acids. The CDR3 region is CASSQTGTGDDYGYTF. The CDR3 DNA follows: TGTGCCAGCAGCCAAACCGGGACAGGGGATGACTATGGCTACACCTTC.

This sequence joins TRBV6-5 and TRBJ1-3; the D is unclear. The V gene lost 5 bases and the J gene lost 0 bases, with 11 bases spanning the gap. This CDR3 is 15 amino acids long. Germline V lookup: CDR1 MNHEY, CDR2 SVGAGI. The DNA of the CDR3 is TGTGCCAGCAGTCAACAGCCCCACTCTGGAAACACCATATATTTT. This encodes CASSQQPHSGNTIYF.

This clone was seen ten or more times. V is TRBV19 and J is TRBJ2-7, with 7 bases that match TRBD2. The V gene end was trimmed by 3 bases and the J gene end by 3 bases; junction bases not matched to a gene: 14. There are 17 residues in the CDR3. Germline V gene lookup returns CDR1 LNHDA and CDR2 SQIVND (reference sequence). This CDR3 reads CASSIGGEASGDYEQYF. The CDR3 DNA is TGTGCCAGTAGTATTGGAGGGGAGGCTAGCGGAGACTACGAGCAGTACTTC.

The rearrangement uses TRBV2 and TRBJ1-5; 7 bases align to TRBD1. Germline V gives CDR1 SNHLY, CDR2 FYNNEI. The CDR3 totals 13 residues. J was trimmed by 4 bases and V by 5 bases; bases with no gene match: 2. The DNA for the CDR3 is TGTGCCAGCAGTCCGACAGGGAATCAGCCCCAGCATTTT. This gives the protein CASSPTGNQPQHF.

The CDR3 reads CASSQGGDNEQFF. CDR3 coding DNA: TGCGCCAGCAGCCAAGGCGGGGACAATGAGCAGTTCTTC. The J gene is TRBJ2-1, the V gene TRBV4-1; D is possibly TRBD2 (6 bases). This CDR3 spans 13 amino acids. V gave up 1 base and J gave up 5 bases, with 6 bases separating them. From germline, CDR1 is MGHRA and CDR2 YSYEKL.

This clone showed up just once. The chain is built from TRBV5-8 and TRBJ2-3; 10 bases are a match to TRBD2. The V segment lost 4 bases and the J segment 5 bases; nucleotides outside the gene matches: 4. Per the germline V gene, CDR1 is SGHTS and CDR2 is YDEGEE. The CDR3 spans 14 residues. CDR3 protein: CASSQVAGGDTQYF. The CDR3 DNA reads TGTGCCAGCAGCCAGGTAGCGGGGGGAGATACGCAGTATTTT.

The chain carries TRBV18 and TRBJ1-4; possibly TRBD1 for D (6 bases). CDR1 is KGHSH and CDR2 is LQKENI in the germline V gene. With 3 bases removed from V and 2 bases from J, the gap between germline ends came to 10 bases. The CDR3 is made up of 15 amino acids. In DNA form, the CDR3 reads TGTGCCAGCTCACCTACAGGGCTTACTAATGAAAAACTGTTTTTT. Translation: CASSPTGLTNEKLFF.

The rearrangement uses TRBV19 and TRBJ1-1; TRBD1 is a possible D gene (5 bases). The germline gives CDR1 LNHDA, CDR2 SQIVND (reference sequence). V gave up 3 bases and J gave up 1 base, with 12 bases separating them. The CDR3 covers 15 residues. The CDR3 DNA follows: TGTGCCAGTAGTATTGGGGGGACTAGGAACACTGAAGCTTTCTTT. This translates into CASSIGGTRNTEAFF.

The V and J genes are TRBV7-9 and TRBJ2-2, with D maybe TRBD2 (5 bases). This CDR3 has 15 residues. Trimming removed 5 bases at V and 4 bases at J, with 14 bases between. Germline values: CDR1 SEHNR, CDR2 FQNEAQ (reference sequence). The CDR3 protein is CASSPLEEATGELFF. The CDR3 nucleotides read TGTGCCAGCAGCCCTCTGGAGGAGGCCACCGGGGAGCTGTTTTTT.

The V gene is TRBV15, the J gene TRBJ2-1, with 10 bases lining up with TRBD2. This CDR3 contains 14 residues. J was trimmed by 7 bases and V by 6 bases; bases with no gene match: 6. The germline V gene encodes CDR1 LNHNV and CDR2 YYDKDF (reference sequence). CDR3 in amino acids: CATSWASGSNEQFF. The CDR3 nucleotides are TGTGCCACCAGTTGGGCTAGCGGGAGTAATGAGCAGTTCTTC.

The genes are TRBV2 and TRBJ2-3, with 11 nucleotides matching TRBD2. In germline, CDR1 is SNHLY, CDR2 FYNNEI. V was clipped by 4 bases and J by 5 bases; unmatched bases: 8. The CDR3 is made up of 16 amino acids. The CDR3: CASSAGVAGGGDTQYF. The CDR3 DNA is TGTGCCAGCAGTGCTGGGGTAGCGGGAGGGGGAGATACGCAGTATTTT.

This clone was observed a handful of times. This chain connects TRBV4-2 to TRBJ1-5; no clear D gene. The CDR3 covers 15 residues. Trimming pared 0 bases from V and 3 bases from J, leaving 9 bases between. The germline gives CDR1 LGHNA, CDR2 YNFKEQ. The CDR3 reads CASSQDEGYNQPQHF. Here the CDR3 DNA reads TGTGCCAGCAGCCAAGACGAGGGTTACAATCAGCCCCAGCATTTT.

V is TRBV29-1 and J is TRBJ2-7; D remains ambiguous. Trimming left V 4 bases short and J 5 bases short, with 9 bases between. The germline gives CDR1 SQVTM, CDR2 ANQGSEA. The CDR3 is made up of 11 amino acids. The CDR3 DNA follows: TGCAGCGTTGCCTGGGGTAACGAGCAGTACTTC. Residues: CSVAWGNEQYF.

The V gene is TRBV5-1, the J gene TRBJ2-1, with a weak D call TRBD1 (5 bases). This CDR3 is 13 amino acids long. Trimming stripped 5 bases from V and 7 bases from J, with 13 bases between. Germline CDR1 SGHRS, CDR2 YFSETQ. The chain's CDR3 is CASRRQGKNEQFF. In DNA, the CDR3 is TGCGCCAGCAGGAGGCAGGGTAAGAATGAGCAGTTCTTC.

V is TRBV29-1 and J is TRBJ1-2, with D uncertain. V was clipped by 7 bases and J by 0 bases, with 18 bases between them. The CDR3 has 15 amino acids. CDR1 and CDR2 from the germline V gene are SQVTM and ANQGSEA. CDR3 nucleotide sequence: TGCAGCGCTATACGTACACAGTTCCCTAACTATGGCTACACCTTC. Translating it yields CSAIRTQFPNYGYTF.

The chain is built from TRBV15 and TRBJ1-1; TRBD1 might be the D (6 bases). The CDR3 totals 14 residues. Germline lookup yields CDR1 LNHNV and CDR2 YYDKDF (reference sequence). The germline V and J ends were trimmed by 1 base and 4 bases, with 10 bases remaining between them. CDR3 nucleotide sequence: TGTGCCACCAGCAGAGGAACAGGGAGCACTGAAGCTTTCTTT. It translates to CATSRGTGSTEAFF. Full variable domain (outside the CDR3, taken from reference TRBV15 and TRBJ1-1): DAMVIQNPRYQVTQFGKPVTLSCSQTLNHNVMYWYQQKSSQAPKLLFHYYDKDFNNEADTPDNFQSRRPNTSFCFLDIRSPGLGDTAMYLCATSRGTGSTEAFFGQGTRLTVV.

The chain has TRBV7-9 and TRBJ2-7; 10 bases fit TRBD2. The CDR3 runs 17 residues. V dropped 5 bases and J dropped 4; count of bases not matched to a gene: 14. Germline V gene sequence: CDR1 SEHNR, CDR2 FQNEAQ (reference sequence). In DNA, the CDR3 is TGTGCCAGCAGCGCCTCCGCCCCGGGACTAGCGCGGTACGAGCAGTACTTC. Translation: CASSASAPGLARYEQYF.

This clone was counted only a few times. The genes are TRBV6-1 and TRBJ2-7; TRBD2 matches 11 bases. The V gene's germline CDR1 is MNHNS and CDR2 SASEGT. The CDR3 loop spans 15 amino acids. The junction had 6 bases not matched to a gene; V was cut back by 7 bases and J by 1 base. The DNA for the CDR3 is TGTGCCAGCAATATCCTAGCGGGAGGTTCCTACGAGCAGTACTTC. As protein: CASNILAGGSYEQYF.